A single sample is the source of the 14 T cell receptor beta chains below, sequenced in a study of blood T cell repertoires in COVID-19. Sequencing was performed with immunoSEQ multiplex PCR; in TCRdb, only in-frame clones are kept and a portion is missing. The sample has 250,000 to 300,000 clones; approximately 89% are singletons. The sequencing input was peripheral blood. The receptors come from a middle-aged woman who had recovered from COVID-19.

This clone was observed a few times. This chain connects TRBV2 to TRBJ2-7; D remains unclear. The ends were cut back, 2 bases at V and 1 base at J, with 3 bases in the middle. The germline V gene encodes CDR1 SNHLY and CDR2 FYNNEI. This CDR3 has 12 amino acids. CDR3 sequence: CASSEQSYEQYF. CDR3 nucleotides: TGTGCCAGCAGTGAACAGTCCTACGAGCAGTACTTC.

J is TRBJ1-5 and V is TRBV19; D is ambiguous. Germline CDR1 LNHDA, CDR2 SQIVND (reference sequence). The CDR3 has 12 amino acids. Trimming cost V 4 bases and J 7 bases, with 8 bases left between them. CDR3 protein: CASSKPQQPQHF. The CDR3 bases are TGTGCCAGTAGTAAGCCCCAACAGCCCCAGCATTTT.

The chain carries TRBV6-6 and TRBJ1-4, with D perhaps matching TRBD1 (6 bases). The CDR3 covers 14 residues. Per germline, CDR1 MNHNY and CDR2 SVGAGI (reference sequence). V was pared by 2 bases and J by 11 bases, with 15 bases between. The CDR3 region is CASSYGQGGGKLFF. For the CDR3, the DNA is TGTGCCAGCAGTTACGGGCAGGGAGGGGGGAAACTGTTTTTT.

The gene calls are TRBV7-9 and TRBJ2-1; 7 bases fit TRBD1. Germline V lookup: CDR1 SEHNR, CDR2 FQNEAQ (reference sequence). This CDR3 has 15 residues. V dropped 2 bases and J dropped 1; count of bases not matched to a gene: 2. CDR3 sequence (DNA): TGTGCCAGCAGCTTAACGGGACAGTCCTACAATGAGCAGTTCTTC. Its translation: CASSLTGQSYNEQFF.

The rearrangement joins TRBV2 to TRBJ2-7; 8 nucleotides line up with TRBD1. Trimming cost V 5 bases and J 1 base; bases outside gene matches: 1. Germline loops: CDR1 SNHLY, CDR2 FYNNEI. The CDR3 runs to 13 residues. The CDR3 DNA reads as TGTGCCAGCAGTACAGGGGGGTCCTACGAGCAGTACTTC. Amino acid sequence: CASSTGGSYEQYF.

This chain uses TRBV7-9 with TRBJ1-1; 8 bases are a match to TRBD1. Trimming removed 3 bases from V and 4 bases from J; junction bases left unmatched: 1. CDR1 and CDR2 from the germline V gene are SEHNR and FQNEAQ (reference sequence). The CDR3 loop spans 13 amino acids. CDR3 nucleotides: TGTGCCAGCAGCTTCAGGGGGCCCACTGAAGCTTTCTTT. It translates to CASSFRGPTEAFF.

The chain recombines TRBV19 with TRBJ2-1; TRBD2 is a possible D gene (5 bases). V dropped 5 bases and J dropped 2 bases, with 10 bases sitting between them. CDR3 size: 14 residues. Looked up from germline, CDR1 is LNHDA and CDR2 is SQIVND (reference sequence). The CDR3 is CASSGERTYNEQFF. In DNA, the CDR3 is TGTGCCAGTAGTGGGGAGCGCACCTACAATGAGCAGTTCTTC.

The chain uses TRBV7-9 and TRBJ1-6, with D unresolved. Germline V gene sequence: CDR1 SEHNR, CDR2 FQNEAQ (reference sequence). Trimming removed 3 bases from V and 0 bases from J, with 9 bases in between. The CDR3 spans 16 residues. CDR3 sequence (DNA): TGTGCCAGCAGCTTTCTAGAGAGCTCCTATAATTCACCCCTCCACTTT. Amino acids: CASSFLESSYNSPLHF.

This rearrangement joins TRBV11-2 to TRBJ1-6; tentative D call: TRBD1 (5 bases). CDR1 SGHAT and CDR2 FQNNGV come from the germline V gene. This CDR3 is 15 amino acids long. Trimming removed 2 bases from V and 10 bases from J, with 15 bases in between. The CDR3 bases are TGTGCCAGCAGCTTAATGGTGGGGGGATCCTCACCCCTCCACTTT. Its translation: CASSLMVGGSSPLHF.

The rearrangement links TRBV5-1 to TRBJ1-6; D gene unclear. The CDR3 has 16 residues. Per germline, CDR1 SGHRS and CDR2 YFSETQ. V shed 0 bases and J shed 7 bases, with 14 bases lying between them. The CDR3 region is CASSLDSNGGNSPLHF. The CDR3 DNA follows: TGCGCCAGCAGCTTGGACTCCAACGGCGGGAATTCACCCCTCCACTTT.

This chain links TRBV5-8 with TRBJ1-5; 7 nucleotides align to TRBD1. V dropped 0 bases and J dropped 7; count of bases not matched to a gene: 10. Looked up from germline, CDR1 is SGHTS and CDR2 is YDEGEE. This CDR3 has 16 amino acids. The CDR3: CASSLGQGRGGQPQHF. In nucleotides, the CDR3 is TGTGCCAGCAGCTTGGGACAGGGTCGGGGTGGGCAGCCCCAGCATTTT.

V gene TRBV19 combines with J gene TRBJ2-3; 11 bases agree with TRBD2. The CDR3 sequence is 16 residues long. J was trimmed by 1 base and V by 2 bases; bases with no gene match: 2. CDR1 LNHDA and CDR2 SQIVND come from the germline V gene (reference sequence). The CDR3 bases are TGTGCCAGTAGTATACTAGCGGGGGGACGCACAGATACGCAGTATTTT. This translates into CASSILAGGRTDTQYF.

The chain uses TRBV3-1 (or the pseudogene TRBV3-2) and TRBJ2-1; 9 nucleotides align to TRBD2. Trimming cost V 4 bases and J 7 bases; bases outside gene matches: 5. CDR3 size: 14 residues. Germline V gene sequence: CDR1 LGHDT, CDR2 YNNKEL (reference sequence). CDR3 sequence (DNA): TGTGCCAGCAGCCTAGCGGGAGTTGAAAATGAGCAGTTCTTC. Translation: CASSLAGVENEQFF.

The rearrangement uses TRBV6-1 and TRBJ2-6, with 9 bases matching TRBD1. This CDR3 spans 18 amino acids. CDR1 is MNHNS and CDR2 is SASEGT in the germline V gene. V gave up 3 bases and J gave up 1 base; unmatched junction bases: 7. CDR3 bases: TGTGCCAGCAGTGATCCGGGACAGGGATTTTCTGGGGCCAACGTCCTGACTTTC. Encoded protein: CASSDPGQGFSGANVLTF.